This TCR beta chain is drawn from a study of blood T cell repertoires in COVID-19. About the study: Whether acute or convalescent, the COVID-19 samples came from the United States, Italy and Spain. Sources were T cells, B-cell-depleted T cells, or PBMCs; the material itself was cDNA or gDNA.

Source study methods: Estimates of nucleated cell counts were drawn from the amplification of reference gene primers. Here immunoSEQ multiplex PCR was the method, and the copy in TCRdb shows in-frame clones only, minus some. The V and J calls and clone size are taken from that table; D and trimming were inferred from the DNA. The sample yields about 64,000 clones, around 84% seen once. The CDR3 is 14 amino acids. The V and J ends lost 4 bases and 6 bases respectively, with 15 bases between them. Germline V gene sequence: CDR1 SGHRS, CDR2 YFSETQ. The sequenced sample was peripheral blood. The receptor was derived from a woman aged 60-75 years with acute or convalescent COVID-19. The J gene is TRBJ2-3, the V gene TRBV5-1, with D possibly TRBD1 on 5 matching bases. CDR3 coding DNA: TGCGCCAGCAGCCCCTCCTCACAGGTGGATACGCAGTATTTT. Protein sequence: CASSPSSQVDTQYF.